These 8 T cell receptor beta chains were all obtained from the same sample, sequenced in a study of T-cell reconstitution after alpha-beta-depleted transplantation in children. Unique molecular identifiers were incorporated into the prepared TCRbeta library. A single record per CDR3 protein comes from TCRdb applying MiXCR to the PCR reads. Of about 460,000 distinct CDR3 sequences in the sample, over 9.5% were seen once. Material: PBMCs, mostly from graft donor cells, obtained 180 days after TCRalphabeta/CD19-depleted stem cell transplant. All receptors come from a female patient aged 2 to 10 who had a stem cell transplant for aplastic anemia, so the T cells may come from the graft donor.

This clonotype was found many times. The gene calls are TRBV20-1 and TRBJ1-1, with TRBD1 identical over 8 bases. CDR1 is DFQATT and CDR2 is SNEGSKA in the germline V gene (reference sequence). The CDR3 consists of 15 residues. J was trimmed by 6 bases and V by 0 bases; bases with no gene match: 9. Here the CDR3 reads CSARDLSGQGAEAFF. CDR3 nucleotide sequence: TGCAGTGCTAGAGATCTCTCCGGACAGGGCGCTGAAGCTTTCTTT.

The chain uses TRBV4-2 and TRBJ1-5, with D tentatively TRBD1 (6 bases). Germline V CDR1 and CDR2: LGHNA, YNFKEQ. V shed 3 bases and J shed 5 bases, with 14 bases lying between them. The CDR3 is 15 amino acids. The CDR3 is CASSQPGQSYQPQHF. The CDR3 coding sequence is TGTGCCAGCAGCCAGCCTGGACAGTCCTATCAGCCCCAGCATTTT.

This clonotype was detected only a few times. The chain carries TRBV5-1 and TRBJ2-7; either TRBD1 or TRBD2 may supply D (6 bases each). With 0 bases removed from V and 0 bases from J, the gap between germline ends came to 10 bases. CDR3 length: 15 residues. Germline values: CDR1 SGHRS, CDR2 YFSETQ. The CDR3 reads CASSLAGGYSYEQYF. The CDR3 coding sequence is TGCGCCAGCAGCTTGGCCGGGGGCTACTCCTACGAGCAGTACTTC.

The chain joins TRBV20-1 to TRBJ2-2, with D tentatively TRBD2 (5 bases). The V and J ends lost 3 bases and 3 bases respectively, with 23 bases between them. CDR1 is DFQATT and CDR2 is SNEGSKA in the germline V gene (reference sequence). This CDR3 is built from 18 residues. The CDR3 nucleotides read TGCAGTGCTAGCGCCCACGGACGAGGGAGTAGGGACACCGGGGAGCTGTTTTTT. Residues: CSASAHGRGSRDTGELFF.

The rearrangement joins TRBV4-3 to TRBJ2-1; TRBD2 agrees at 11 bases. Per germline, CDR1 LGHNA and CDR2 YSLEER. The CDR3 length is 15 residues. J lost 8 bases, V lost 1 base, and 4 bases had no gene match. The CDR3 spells CASSQATSGGHEQFF. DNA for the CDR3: TGCGCCAGCAGCCAAGCTACTAGCGGGGGACATGAGCAGTTCTTC.

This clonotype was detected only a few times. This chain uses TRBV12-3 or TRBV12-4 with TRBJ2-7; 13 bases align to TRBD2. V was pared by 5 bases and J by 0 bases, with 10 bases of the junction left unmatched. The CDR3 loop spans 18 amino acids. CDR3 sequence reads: CASSPYPGLAGSSYEQYF. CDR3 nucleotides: TGTGCCAGCAGTCCTTATCCGGGACTAGCGGGGAGCTCCTACGAGCAGTACTTC.

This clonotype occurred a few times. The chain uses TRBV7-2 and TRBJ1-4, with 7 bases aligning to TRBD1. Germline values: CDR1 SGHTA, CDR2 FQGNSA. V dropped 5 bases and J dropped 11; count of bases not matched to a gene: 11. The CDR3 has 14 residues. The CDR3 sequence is CASSPVGQGDKLFF. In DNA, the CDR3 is TGTGCCAGCAGCCCCGTCGGGCAGGGGGACAAACTGTTTTTT.

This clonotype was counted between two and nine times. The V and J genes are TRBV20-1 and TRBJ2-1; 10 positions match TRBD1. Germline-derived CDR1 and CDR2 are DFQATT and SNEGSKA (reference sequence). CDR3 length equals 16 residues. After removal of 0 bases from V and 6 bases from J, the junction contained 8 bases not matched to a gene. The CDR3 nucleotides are TGCAGTGCTAGAGATGGGGACAGGGGAGTTGGCAATGAGCAGTTCTTC. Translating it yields CSARDGDRGVGNEQFF.